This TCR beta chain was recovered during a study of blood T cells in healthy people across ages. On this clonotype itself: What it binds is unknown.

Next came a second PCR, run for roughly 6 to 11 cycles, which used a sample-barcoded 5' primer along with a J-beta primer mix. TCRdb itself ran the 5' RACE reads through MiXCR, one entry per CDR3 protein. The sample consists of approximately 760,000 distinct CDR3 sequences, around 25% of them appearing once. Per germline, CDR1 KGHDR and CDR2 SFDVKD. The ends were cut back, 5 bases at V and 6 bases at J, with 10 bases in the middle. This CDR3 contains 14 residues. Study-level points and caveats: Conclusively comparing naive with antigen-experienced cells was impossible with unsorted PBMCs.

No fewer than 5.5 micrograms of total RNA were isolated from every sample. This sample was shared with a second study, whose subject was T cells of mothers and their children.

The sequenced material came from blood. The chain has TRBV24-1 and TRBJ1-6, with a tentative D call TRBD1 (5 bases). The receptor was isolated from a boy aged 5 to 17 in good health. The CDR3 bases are TGTGCCACCAGTGGCCAGACAGTTAATTCACCCCTCCACTTT. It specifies CATSGQTVNSPLHF.